This T cell receptor beta chain was profiled in a study of shared clonotypes between healthy human individuals. Assay execution proceeded at the deep level. Evenly divided among several immunoSEQ plates was the genomic DNA of each subset. Unsorted PBMC DNA was run through sequencing on ten immunoSEQ deep assay plates. The data were produced by immunoSEQ multiplex PCR, yet TCRdb's version contains in-frame clones alone and is incomplete. The data show fewer than 600,000 clones, 75% to 80% seen once. There are 11 residues in the CDR3. V was clipped by 5 bases and J by 4 bases, with 6 bases between them. Per the germline V gene, CDR1 is SGHRS and CDR2 is YFSETQ.

The sequenced sample consisted of PBMCs. The TCR comes from a woman aged 40 to 50 in good health. Some clones in this sample may be carry-over from other donors' samples. The V and J genes are TRBV5-1 and TRBJ2-5; D gene uncertain. CDR3 bases: TGCGCCAGCAGTGCAGGAGAGACCCAGTACTTC. This encodes CASSAGETQYF.